This entry describes one T cell receptor (beta chain). With a J-beta primer mix and a sample-barcoded 5' primer, a second PCR ran roughly 6 to 12 cycles. MiXCR was run by TCRdb on the 5' RACE reads, yielding one entry per CDR3 protein. The table records roughly 860,000 distinct CDR3 sequences, 62% of them present only once. The data were taken from a study of blood T cells in healthy people across ages. This CDR3 spans 15 amino acids. The ends were cut back, 0 bases at V and 5 bases at J, with 12 bases in the middle. CDR1 and CDR2 (germline): SGDLS, YYNGEE. The rearrangement joins TRBV9 to TRBJ1-5; weak D call: TRBD1 (5 bases). Material: blood. This sequence originates from a man aged 25-45 years in good health. DNA for the CDR3: TGTGCCAGCAGCGTAGGAATAGGGACTCATCAGCCCCAGCATTTT. Protein sequence: CASSVGIGTHQPQHF. The full variable domain, rest sourced from reference TRBV9 and TRBJ1-5, is DSGVTQTPKHLITATGQRVTLRCSPRSGDLSVYWYQQSLDQGLQFLIQYYNGEERAKGNILERFSAQQFPDLHSELNLSSLELGDSALYFCASSVGIGTHQPQHFGDGTRLSIL.